This record looks at one TCR beta chain sequence and its context. Its antigen specificity is not known. No base qualities exist here, and no much larger clone lies one base off it. The data originate from a study of blood T cell repertoires in COVID-19 (dated by TCRdb to 2020 to 2021). With regard to the full study: Collaborator samples came from the United States, Italy and Spain and covered acute and convalescent phases of COVID-19. The prospective study material was composed of cDNA or gDNA derived from T cells, B-cell-depleted T cells, or PBMCs. The dataset comprised deeply sampled blood TCRbeta repertoires from subjects exposed to, actively infected with, or recovered from COVID-19. The repertoires were released in a freely available public database meant as a resource for research on the immune response to SARS-CoV-2. Samples were obtained from the ongoing ImmuneRACE study (first 160 participants) and from over 1,000 subjects provided by 6 global collaborators. The sample metadata nearly always contained a de-identified subject ID, COVID-19 status, age in years and sex. Where available, HLA class I and class II types were taken from metadata supplied by the sample provider and were not determined by assay-based typing.

Trimming costs V 2 bases and J 6 bases, and their ends lie 8 bases apart. The CDR3 holds 13 amino acids from the cysteine to the phenylalanine. Left in the record is the CDR3 DNA by itself, 39 bases read in frame from the first base. In the germline V gene, CDR1 corresponds to SGHVS and CDR2 to FQNEAQ. The immunoSEQ Assay, a bias-controlled multiplex PCR, was used to amplify TCRbeta CDR3 regions from genomic DNA. The original pipeline was this. The number of nucleated cells in each sample was estimated from the amplification of reference gene primers within the assay. To quantify the absolute abundance of each unique TCRbeta CDR3 rearrangement, sequence reads were collapsed and filtered. For each sample, productive Simpson clonality was calculated by taking the square root of Simpson's diversity index across productive rearrangements. Imported from immuneACCESS, the table was reduced by TCRdb to in-frame sequences with V and J called. These copies leave out some clones; in studies compared against another copy, an unresolved V gene accounts for under half, and the cause of the remainder is not known. V and J calls and clone size come straight from that table; D and trimming were deduced from the DNA. Within this sample are under 300,000 clones, with over 75% of them counted one time only. Roughly 2.5% of the sample belongs to the ten largest clones.

The study at large found these results: Clinical and demographic metadata were provided uncurated, with the amount varying by source and participant.

Participants in the prospective study were enrolled through a virtual design, were aged roughly 18 to 100 years, and lived in about two dozen United States geographic areas. In the prospective study, participants were assigned to cohorts based on the clinical history participants reported in a screening survey and a study questionnaire. ImmuneRACE Cohort 3 recovered participants were defined by two consecutive negative NP/OP PCR tests, healthcare professional clearance, or symptom resolution. Mobile phlebotomists in the prospective study collected whole blood, serum and a nasopharyngeal or oropharyngeal swab from every participant. Participants in the prospective study had the option to provide additional blood draws and questionnaires over a roughly two-month period. Blood samples from the prospective study were shipped frozen or at room temperature prior to DNA extraction.

The sample taken for sequencing was PBMCs or T cells enriched from blood (not recorded which). The rearranged chain carries TRBV7-8 and TRBJ1-3; a confident D gene designation cannot be given. This clonotype was obtained from a woman between 18 and 29 years old who had recovered from COVID-19. The CDR3 region: CASSLNRVNTIYF. The DNA reads as follows: TGTGCCAGCAGCTTAAATCGAGTAAACACCATATATTTT.